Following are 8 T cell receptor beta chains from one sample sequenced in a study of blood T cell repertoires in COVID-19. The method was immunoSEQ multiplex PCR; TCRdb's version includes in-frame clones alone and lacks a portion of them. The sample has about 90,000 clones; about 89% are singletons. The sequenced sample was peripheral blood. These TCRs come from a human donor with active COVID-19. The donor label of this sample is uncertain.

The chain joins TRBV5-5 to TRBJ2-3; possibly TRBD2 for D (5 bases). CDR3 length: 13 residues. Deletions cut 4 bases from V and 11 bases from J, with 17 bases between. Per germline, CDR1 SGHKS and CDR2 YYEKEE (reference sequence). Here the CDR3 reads CASSKTGLLEQYF. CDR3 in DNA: TGTGCCAGCAGCAAAACCGGACTCCTTGAGCAGTATTTT.

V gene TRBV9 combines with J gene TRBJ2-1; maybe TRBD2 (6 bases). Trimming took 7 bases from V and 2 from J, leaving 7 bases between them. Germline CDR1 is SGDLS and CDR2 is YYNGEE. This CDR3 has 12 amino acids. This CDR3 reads CASGGTYNEQFF. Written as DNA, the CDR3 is TGTGCCAGCGGGGGGACCTACAATGAGCAGTTCTTC.

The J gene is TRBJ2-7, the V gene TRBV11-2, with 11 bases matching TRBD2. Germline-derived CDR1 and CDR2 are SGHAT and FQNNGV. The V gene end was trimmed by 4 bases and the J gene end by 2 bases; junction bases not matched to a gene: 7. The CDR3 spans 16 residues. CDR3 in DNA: TGTGCCAGCAGCTGGGTAACTAGCGGGGGAACCTACGAGCAGTACTTC. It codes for CASSWVTSGGTYEQYF.

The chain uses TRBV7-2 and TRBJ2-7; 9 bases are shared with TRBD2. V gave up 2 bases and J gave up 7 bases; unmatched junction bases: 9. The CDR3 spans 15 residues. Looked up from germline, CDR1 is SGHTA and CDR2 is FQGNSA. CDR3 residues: CASSLFGGGAGEQYF. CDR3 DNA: TGTGCCAGCAGCTTATTCGGCGGGGGGGCCGGAGAGCAGTACTTC.

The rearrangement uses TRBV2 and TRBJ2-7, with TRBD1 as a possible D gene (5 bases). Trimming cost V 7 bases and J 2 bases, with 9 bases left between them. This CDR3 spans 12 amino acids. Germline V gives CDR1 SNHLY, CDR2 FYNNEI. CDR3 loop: CASTGPAYEQYF. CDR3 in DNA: TGTGCCAGCACAGGGCCAGCCTACGAGCAGTACTTC.

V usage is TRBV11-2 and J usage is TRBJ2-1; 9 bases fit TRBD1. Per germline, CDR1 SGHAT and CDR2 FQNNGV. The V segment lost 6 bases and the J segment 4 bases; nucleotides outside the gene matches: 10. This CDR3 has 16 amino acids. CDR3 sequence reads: CASSLDRGQGYNEQFF. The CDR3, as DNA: TGTGCCAGCAGTCTCGACCGAGGACAGGGGTACAATGAGCAGTTCTTC.

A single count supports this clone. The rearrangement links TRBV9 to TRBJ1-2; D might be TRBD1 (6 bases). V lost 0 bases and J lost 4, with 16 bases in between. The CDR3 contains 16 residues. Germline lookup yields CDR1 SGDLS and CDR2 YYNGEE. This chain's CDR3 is CASSVGRQGRVYGYTF. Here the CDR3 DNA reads TGTGCCAGCAGCGTAGGTCGGCAGGGGAGAGTCTATGGCTACACCTTC.

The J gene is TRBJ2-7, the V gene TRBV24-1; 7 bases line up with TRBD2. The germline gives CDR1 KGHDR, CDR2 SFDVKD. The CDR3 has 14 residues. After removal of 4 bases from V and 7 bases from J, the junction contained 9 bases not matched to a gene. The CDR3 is CATSETPREAEQYF. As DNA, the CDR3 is TGTGCCACCAGTGAAACTCCCCGGGAGGCTGAGCAGTACTTC.